This T cell receptor beta chain is drawn from a study of control samples from healthy donors and cancer patients. Here immunoSEQ multiplex PCR was the method, and the copy in TCRdb shows in-frame clones only, minus some. The data show approximately 100,000 clones, around nine tenths seen once. The CDR3 sequence is 17 residues long. CDR1 is KGHDR, CDR2 SFDVKD, per germline. Trimming removed 4 bases from V and 0 bases from J; junction bases left unmatched: 5. This TCR derives from a man aged 30 to 39 in good health. Input material: blood. This rearrangement joins TRBV24-1 to TRBJ2-6; 7 bases are a match to TRBD1. This chain's CDR3 is CATSDPRQGSGANVLTF. As DNA, the CDR3 is TGTGCCACCAGTGACCCTCGACAGGGCTCTGGGGCCAACGTCCTGACTTTC.